This is a list of T cell receptor beta chains from one sample in a study of blood T cell repertoires in COVID-19. Libraries were prepared by immunoSEQ multiplex PCR; TCRdb keeps only in-frame clonotypes and omits some of them. The sample includes a few hundred thousand clones, around 84% of them seen just once. Sequencing was performed on PBMCs or T cells enriched from blood (not recorded which). The origin of the receptors is a man aged 25 to 40 with acute COVID-19. Both conserved end residues are part of each CDR3. The D gene is left open where the match is weak. For some rows the clone size is stated as once, few or many, or as a class when expanded; others skip it.

clone_size: -
j_call: TRBJ1-2
d_call: -
v_call: TRBV7-9
cdr3_aa: CASSLDPDSGYTF
cdr3_nt: TGTGCCAGCAGCTTAGACCCGGACAGCGGCTACACCTTC

clone_size: -
j_call: TRBJ1-5
d_call: -
v_call: TRBV18
cdr3_aa: CASSTGTNSNQPQHF
cdr3_nt: TGTGCCAGCTCAACCGGGACAAATAGCAATCAGCCCCAGCATTTT

clone_size: -
j_call: TRBJ2-1
d_call: TRBD2
v_call: TRBV19
cdr3_aa: CASSMAPAGVYNEQFF
cdr3_nt: TGTGCCAGTAGTATGGCCCCAGCGGGGGTCTACAATGAGCAGTTCTTC

clone_size: -
j_call: TRBJ1-1
d_call: -
v_call: TRBV20-1
cdr3_aa: CSARGDLEAFF
cdr3_nt: TGCAGTGCTAGGGGCGACCTTGAAGCTTTCTTT

clone_size: -
j_call: TRBJ2-1
d_call: -
v_call: TRBV7-2
cdr3_aa: CASSPVGLFNEQFF
cdr3_nt: TGTGCCAGCAGCCCGGTGGGACTTTTCAATGAGCAGTTCTTC

clone_size: -
j_call: TRBJ2-2
d_call: TRBD1
v_call: TRBV7-3
cdr3_aa: CASSLKGGPGELFF
cdr3_nt: TGTGCCAGCAGCTTAAAAGGGGGCCCCGGGGAGCTGTTTTTT

clone_size: -
j_call: TRBJ1-5
d_call: -
v_call: TRBV7-9
cdr3_aa: CASSSQAQPQHF
cdr3_nt: TGTGCCAGCAGCTCACAGGCACAGCCCCAGCATTTT

clone_size: few
j_call: TRBJ1-3
d_call: -
v_call: TRBV18
cdr3_aa: CASSPPSERGNTIYF
cdr3_nt: TGTGCCAGCTCACCACCATCGGAGAGGGGAAACACCATATATTTT

clone_size: -
j_call: TRBJ1-1
d_call: TRBD1
v_call: TRBV2
cdr3_aa: CASSPLQGQGEAFF
cdr3_nt: TGTGCCAGCAGTCCACTACAGGGACAGGGTGAAGCTTTCTTT

clone_size: -
j_call: TRBJ2-1
d_call: TRBD1
v_call: TRBV27
cdr3_aa: CASSLTGSSYNEQFF
cdr3_nt: TGTGCCAGCAGCCTGACAGGGAGCTCCTACAATGAGCAGTTCTTC

clone_size: -
j_call: TRBJ1-2
d_call: -
v_call: TRBV5-1
cdr3_aa: CASSLEVQGGGYGYTF
cdr3_nt: TGCGCCAGCAGCCTGGAGGTTCAGGGCGGTGGCTATGGCTACACCTTC

clone_size: -
j_call: TRBJ2-1
d_call: TRBD1
v_call: TRBV11-2
cdr3_aa: CASSPRWTGDNEQFF
cdr3_nt: TGTGCCAGCAGCCCTAGGTGGACAGGGGACAATGAGCAGTTCTTC

clone_size: once
j_call: TRBJ2-1
d_call: -
v_call: TRBV6-4
cdr3_aa: CASSDSGRGDRNEQFF
cdr3_nt: TGTGCCAGCAGTGACTCAGGCAGGGGGGATCGAAATGAGCAGTTCTTC

clone_size: once
j_call: TRBJ2-2
d_call: TRBD2
v_call: TRBV19
cdr3_aa: CASSITGGDTGELFF
cdr3_nt: TGTGCCAGTAGTATAACGGGAGGTGACACCGGGGAGCTGTTTTTT

clone_size: -
j_call: TRBJ2-1
d_call: -
v_call: TRBV9
cdr3_aa: CASSDAGGDSDNEQFF
cdr3_nt: TGTGCCAGCAGCGACGCTGGCGGTGACTCTGACAATGAGCAGTTCTTC